Each of the 28 T cell receptor beta chains below was sequenced from the same sample in a study of technical replicates of blood from a few donors. Data came from immunoSEQ multiplex PCR; TCRdb stores just in-frame clones and leaves some out. The sample consists of over 65,000 clones, 94% of them appearing once. Sequenced material: T cells isolated from PBMCs. These receptors were obtained from a human donor in good health.

This chain joins TRBV12-5 and TRBJ2-7; D remains ambiguous. Per the germline V gene, CDR1 is LGHNT and CDR2 is FRNRAP. CDR3 length: 14 amino acids. V lost 0 bases, J lost 1 base, and 7 bases lay in between. The DNA for the CDR3 is TGTGCTAGTGGTTTGGTACTATCGTCCTACGAGCAGTACTTC. It yields the protein CASGLVLSSYEQYF.

This sequence joins TRBV30 and TRBJ2-3; 10 bases line up with TRBD2. V gave up 7 bases and J gave up 6 bases; unmatched junction bases: 13. The germline V gene has CDR1 GTSNPN and CDR2 SVGIG (reference sequence). This CDR3 spans 15 amino acids. The CDR3 DNA reads as TGTGCCTCTAACTCAGTAGCGGGGGGCCATGATACGCAGTATTTT. Residues: CASNSVAGGHDTQYF.

The CDR3 coding sequence is TGTGCCAGCAGTTTATTCTTTGGGACTAGCTCCTACAATGAGCAGTTCTTC. As protein: CASSLFFGTSSYNEQFF. The J gene is TRBJ2-1, the V gene TRBV27, with 8 positions matching TRBD2. The V gene's germline CDR1 is MNHEY and CDR2 SMNVEV (reference sequence). CDR3 length: 17 amino acids. The trim removed 1 base at V and 0 bases at J, leaving 5 bases unmatched.

The chain employs TRBV12-5 and TRBJ1-3, with D hard to call. The germline gives CDR1 LGHNT, CDR2 FRNRAP. The ends were cut back, 5 bases at V and 7 bases at J, with 9 bases in the middle. The CDR3 has 12 amino acids. CDR3 sequence reads: CASGPSGNTIYF. In DNA form, the CDR3 reads TGTGCTAGTGGTCCCTCGGGGAACACCATATATTTT.

This chain joins TRBV4-1 and TRBJ1-3; the D is unclear. Germline V gives CDR1 MGHRA, CDR2 YSYEKL. This CDR3 spans 16 amino acids. The V gene lost 1 base and the J gene lost 4 bases, with 14 bases spanning the gap. The chain's CDR3 is CASSQVPWAGGNTIYF. CDR3 bases: TGCGCCAGCAGCCAAGTTCCCTGGGCTGGGGGAAACACCATATATTTT.

The chain has TRBV28 and TRBJ1-2, with 8 nucleotides matching TRBD1. The V segment lost 0 bases and the J segment 13 bases; nucleotides outside the gene matches: 13. CDR1 is MDHEN, CDR2 SYDVKM, per germline. There are 15 residues in the CDR3. CDR3 residues: CASSLWGTGDPFCTF. The CDR3 DNA reads as TGTGCCAGCAGTTTATGGGGGACAGGCGACCCTTTCTGCACCTTC.

J is TRBJ1-5 and V is TRBV5-1; D remains unclear. Deletions cut 3 bases from V and 4 bases from J, with 11 bases between. CDR3 length equals 14 residues. The V gene's germline CDR1 is SGHRS and CDR2 YFSETQ. Here the CDR3 DNA reads TGCGCCAGCAGCTCCCTGCCCGGGAATCAGCCCCAGCATTTT. Translating it yields CASSSLPGNQPQHF. The full variable domain, completed using reference TRBV5-1 and TRBJ1-5, is KAGVTQTPRYLIKTRGQQVTLSCSPISGHRSVSWYQQTPGQGLQFLFEYFSETQRNKGNFPGRFSGRQFSNSRSEMNVSTLELGDSALYLCASSSLPGNQPQHFGDGTRLSIL.

V usage is TRBV2 and J usage is TRBJ2-7, with D tentatively TRBD1 (6 bases). Trimming removed 3 bases at V and 4 bases at J, with 22 bases between. CDR3 length: 17 residues. Germline V gene lookup returns CDR1 SNHLY and CDR2 FYNNEI. For the CDR3, the DNA is TGTGCCAGCAGTGACACACTCCCGACAGGCGATATTTACGAGCAGTACTTC. This gives the protein CASSDTLPTGDIYEQYF.

The chain uses TRBV27 and TRBJ2-5; TRBD2 matches at 11 bases. The CDR3 sequence is 16 residues long. V dropped 1 base and J dropped 5; count of bases not matched to a gene: 6. CDR1 and CDR2 from the germline V gene are MNHEY and SMNVEV (reference sequence). CDR3 amino acids: CASSLYSGRARETQYF. CDR3 sequence (DNA): TGTGCCAGCAGTTTATATAGCGGGAGGGCCAGGGAGACCCAGTACTTC.

J is TRBJ2-3 and V is TRBV5-4; TRBD1 agrees at 7 bases. Unmatched junction bases numbered 5, after V lost 4 bases and J lost 0 bases. The CDR3 runs 15 residues. Germline CDR1 and CDR2: SGHNT and YYREEE (reference sequence). As DNA, the CDR3 is TGTGCCAGCAGCCTGAGGACAGGTAGCACAGATACGCAGTATTTT. This encodes CASSLRTGSTDTQYF.

The CDR3 sequence is CASSPLQGTSGGRSYNEQFF. The CDR3 DNA reads TGTGCCAGCAGTCCCCTCCAAGGGACTAGCGGGGGCCGCTCCTACAATGAGCAGTTCTTC. The J gene is TRBJ2-1, the V gene TRBV9, with 14 bases fitting TRBD2. Losses at the gene ends were 5 bases for V and 0 bases for J; bases not matched to a gene: 13. CDR1 is SGDLS, CDR2 YYNGEE, per germline. The CDR3 sequence is 20 residues long.

The J gene is TRBJ1-1, the V gene TRBV5-4; TRBD1 matches 7 bases. V dropped 0 bases and J dropped 5; count of bases not matched to a gene: 10. Per germline, CDR1 SGHNT and CDR2 YYREEE (reference sequence). CDR3 size: 16 residues. CDR3 sequence (DNA): TGTGCCAGCAGCTTGGTTCCGACAGGGAGTGGGACTGAAGCTTTCTTT. Protein product: CASSLVPTGSGTEAFF.

This clone came up once. This chain joins TRBV27 and TRBJ2-1; possibly TRBD1 for D (6 bases). The CDR3 extends over 14 amino acids. Germline CDR1 MNHEY, CDR2 SMNVEV (reference sequence). The ends were cut back, 5 bases at V and 10 bases at J, with 18 bases in the middle. This CDR3 reads CASSTSLGAGEQFF. CDR3 in DNA: TGTGCCAGCAGTACCTCCTTGGGGGCAGGGGAGCAGTTCTTC.

The chain joins TRBV30 to TRBJ2-7; 10 positions match TRBD2. This CDR3 is 14 amino acids long. J lost 5 bases, V lost 4 bases, and 8 bases had no gene match. Germline CDR1 reads GTSNPN; CDR2 reads SVGIG (reference sequence). CDR3 protein: CAWNSGGQGDEQYF. The CDR3 DNA reads as TGTGCCTGGAATAGCGGGGGGCAGGGAGACGAGCAGTACTTC. The variable domain in full, with the rest retrieved from reference TRBV30 and TRBJ2-7, is SQTIHQWPATLVQPVGSPLSLECTVEGTSNPNLYWYRQAAGRGLQLLFYSVGIGQISSEVPQNLSASRPQDRQFILSSKKLLLSDSGFYLCAWNSGGQGDEQYFGPGTRLTVT.

V usage is TRBV25-1 and J usage is TRBJ2-1; 7 bases map to TRBD2. The V segment lost 1 base and the J segment 8 bases; nucleotides outside the gene matches: 2. The length of the CDR3 is 13 residues. Germline assignment: CDR1 MGHDK and CDR2 SYGVNS. The CDR3 DNA reads as TGTGCCAGCAGTGAATCGGGGGGTCATGAGCAGTTCTTC. The encoded protein is CASSESGGHEQFF.

The chain couples TRBV5-6 to TRBJ1-3, with a possible D match to TRBD1 (5 bases). V was cut by 0 bases and J by 3 bases, with 7 bases left in between. This CDR3 has 14 amino acids. Per germline, CDR1 SGHDT and CDR2 YYEEEE. The CDR3 loop reads CASSLAGFGNTIYF. CDR3 in DNA: TGTGCCAGCAGCTTGGCAGGGTTTGGAAACACCATATATTTT.

This clone was seen a single time. The rearrangement joins TRBV4-1 to TRBJ2-1; a weak D match, TRBD1 (6 bases). Germline CDR1 and CDR2: MGHRA and YSYEKL. The CDR3 sequence is 12 residues long. The V and J ends lost 2 bases and 15 bases respectively, with 14 bases between them. Written as DNA, the CDR3 is TGCGCCAGCAGCCAACCAGGGGATTCACCGTTCTTC. It is translated as CASSQPGDSPFF.

V and J are TRBV29-1 and TRBJ2-7, with 8 positions matching TRBD1. Trimming removed 1 base from V and 0 bases from J; junction bases left unmatched: 2. The germline V gene encodes CDR1 SQVTM and CDR2 ANQGSEA. There are 14 residues in the CDR3. In DNA form, the CDR3 reads TGCAGCGTTGAAGGGACAGGGAGCTCCTACGAGCAGTACTTC. This sequence encodes CSVEGTGSSYEQYF.

The rearrangement uses TRBV14 and TRBJ2-7, with a tentative D call TRBD2 (6 bases). CDR1 is SGHDN, CDR2 FVKESK, per germline. This CDR3 is built from 14 residues. V was trimmed by 0 bases and J by 4 bases, leaving 10 bases between them. The CDR3 spells CASSQEFSGYEQYF. CDR3 in DNA: TGTGCCAGCAGCCAAGAATTCAGCGGGTACGAGCAGTACTTC.

This clone showed up just once. The CDR3 sequence is CASSLFVGFSGTENEKLFF. CDR3 in DNA: TGTGCCAGCAGTTTATTCGTCGGCTTCTCCGGGACAGAAAATGAAAAACTGTTTTTT. The chain combines TRBV28 with TRBJ1-4; 7 bases are shared with TRBD1. The CDR3 spans 19 residues. Trimming cost V 1 base and J 5 bases; bases outside gene matches: 16. Germline V gene lookup returns CDR1 MDHEN and CDR2 SYDVKM. The entire variable domain, with the rest obtained from reference TRBV28 and TRBJ1-4, is as follows: DVKVTQSSRYLVKRTGEKVFLECVQDMDHENMFWYRQDPGLGLRLIYFSYDVKMKEKGDIPEGYSVSREKKERFSLILESASTNQTSMYLCASSLFVGFSGTENEKLFFGSGTQLSVL.

The chain employs TRBV5-1 and TRBJ2-1; TRBD2 agrees at 7 bases. The trim removed 4 bases at V and 4 bases at J, leaving 11 bases unmatched. Germline V gives CDR1 SGHRS, CDR2 YFSETQ. This CDR3 comprises 16 residues. CDR3 sequence (DNA): TGCGCCAGCAGCCCCGGTGGCGGGAGCTCGTACAATGAGCAGTTCTTC. It yields the protein CASSPGGGSSYNEQFF. The full variable domain, in which reference TRBV5-1 and TRBJ2-1 provide the parts outside the CDR3, is KAGVTQTPRYLIKTRGQQVTLSCSPISGHRSVSWYQQTPGQGLQFLFEYFSETQRNKGNFPGRFSGRQFSNSRSEMNVSTLELGDSALYLCASSPGGGSSYNEQFFGPGTRLTVL.

This clone was seen a handful of times. V is TRBV19 and J is TRBJ1-2, with 9 bases fitting TRBD1. The CDR3 length is 17 residues. Germline V gene lookup returns CDR1 LNHDA and CDR2 SQIVND (reference sequence). V lost 6 bases and J lost 4; bases outside the gene matches: 15. CDR3 DNA sequence: TGTGCCAGTAGCCGGGACTTTGGGGGACAGGGACTCTATGGCTACACCTTC. Amino acids: CASSRDFGGQGLYGYTF.

The V and J genes are TRBV27 and TRBJ2-7, with D tentatively TRBD1 (5 bases). CDR3 length: 12 amino acids. Germline CDR1 MNHEY, CDR2 SMNVEV (reference sequence). The V end was cut by 6 bases, the J end by 4 bases, with 10 bases between. CDR3 nucleotides: TGTGCCAGCAGCCACCCAGGGTACGAGCAGTACTTC. It specifies CASSHPGYEQYF.

This chain links TRBV2 with TRBJ1-3; TRBD1 might be the D (5 bases). This CDR3 region has 16 residues. Trimming stripped 7 bases from V and 2 bases from J, with 18 bases between. CDR1 is SNHLY and CDR2 is FYNNEI in the germline V gene. The DNA of the CDR3 is TGTGCCAGCATCCCGCACGGGGGTTCCGCTGGAAACACCATATATTTT. This encodes CASIPHGGSAGNTIYF.

This clone was recorded only once. V and J are TRBV29-1 and TRBJ1-2, with D unclear. This CDR3 spans 13 amino acids. Trimming left V 3 bases short and J 6 bases short, with 14 bases between. Looked up from germline, CDR1 is SQVTM and CDR2 is ANQGSEA. DNA of the CDR3: TGCAGCGTTGATAACCCCTACCCCGATGGCTACACCTTC. It translates to CSVDNPYPDGYTF.

The V call is TRBV6-5, the J call TRBJ2-7; possible D gene TRBD1, 5 bases. This CDR3 is 14 amino acids long. V was cut by 6 bases and J by 2 bases, with 14 bases left in between. Germline CDR1 MNHEY, CDR2 SVGAGI. In DNA form, the CDR3 reads TGTGCCAGCAGGACCCAGGGAAACCCCTACGAGCAGTACTTC. Translating gives CASRTQGNPYEQYF.

The rearrangement uses TRBV6-1 and TRBJ2-7, with 12 bases identical to TRBD1. There are 15 residues in the CDR3. Per germline, CDR1 MNHNS and CDR2 SASEGT. Losses at the gene ends were 1 base for V and 9 bases for J; bases not matched to a gene: 7. CDR3 amino acids: CASSEVEGQGAVQYF. In nucleotides, the CDR3 is TGTGCCAGCAGTGAAGTTGAGGGACAGGGGGCCGTGCAGTACTTC.

The rearrangement links TRBV4-1 to TRBJ2-5; 7 nucleotides agree with TRBD1. V dropped 3 bases and J dropped 0; count of bases not matched to a gene: 7. Germline CDR1 and CDR2: MGHRA and YSYEKL. This CDR3 region has 16 residues. CDR3 DNA sequence: TGCGCCAGCAGCCAGCCGGGACAGCCGAACCAAGAGACCCAGTACTTC. Residues: CASSQPGQPNQETQYF.